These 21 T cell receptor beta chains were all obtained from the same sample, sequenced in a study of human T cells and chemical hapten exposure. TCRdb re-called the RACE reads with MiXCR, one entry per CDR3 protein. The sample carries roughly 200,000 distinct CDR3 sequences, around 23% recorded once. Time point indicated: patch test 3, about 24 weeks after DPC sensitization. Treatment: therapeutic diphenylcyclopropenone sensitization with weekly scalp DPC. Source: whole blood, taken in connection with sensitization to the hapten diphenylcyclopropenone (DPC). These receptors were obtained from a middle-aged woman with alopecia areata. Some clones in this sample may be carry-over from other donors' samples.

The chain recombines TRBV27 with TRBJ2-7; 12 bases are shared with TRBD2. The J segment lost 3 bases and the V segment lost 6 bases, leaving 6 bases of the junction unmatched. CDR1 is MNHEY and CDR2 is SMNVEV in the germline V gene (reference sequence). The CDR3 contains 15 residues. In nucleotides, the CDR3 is TGTGCCAGCAGCTTTCTAGCGGGAGGGGACTACGAGCAGTACTTC. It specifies CASSFLAGGDYEQYF.

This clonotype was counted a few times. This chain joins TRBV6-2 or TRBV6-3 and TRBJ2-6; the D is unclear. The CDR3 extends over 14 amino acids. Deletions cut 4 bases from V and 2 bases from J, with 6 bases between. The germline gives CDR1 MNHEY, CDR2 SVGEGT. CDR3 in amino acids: CASSLRAGANVLTF. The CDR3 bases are TGTGCCAGCAGTTTACGAGCTGGGGCCAACGTCCTGACTTTC.

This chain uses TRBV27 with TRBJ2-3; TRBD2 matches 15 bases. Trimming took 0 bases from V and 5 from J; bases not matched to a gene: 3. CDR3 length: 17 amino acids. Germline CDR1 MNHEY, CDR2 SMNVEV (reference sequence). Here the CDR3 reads CASSLSGLAGGEDTQYF. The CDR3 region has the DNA TGTGCCAGCAGTTTATCCGGACTAGCGGGAGGGGAAGATACGCAGTATTTT.

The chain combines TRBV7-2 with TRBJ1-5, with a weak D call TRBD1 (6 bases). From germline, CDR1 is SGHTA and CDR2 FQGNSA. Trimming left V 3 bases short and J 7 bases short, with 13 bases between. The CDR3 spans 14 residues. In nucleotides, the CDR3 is TGTGCCAGCAGCTTGGACAGTCCAGGCCAGCCCCAGCATTTT. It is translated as CASSLDSPGQPQHF.

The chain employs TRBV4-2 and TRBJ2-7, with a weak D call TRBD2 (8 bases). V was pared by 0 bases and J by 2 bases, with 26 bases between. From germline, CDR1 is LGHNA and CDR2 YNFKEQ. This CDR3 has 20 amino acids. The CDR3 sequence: CASSQDRVVSGTVTTYEQYF. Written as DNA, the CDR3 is TGTGCCAGCAGCCAAGATCGGGTTGTTAGCGGGACAGTTACCACCTACGAGCAGTACTTC.

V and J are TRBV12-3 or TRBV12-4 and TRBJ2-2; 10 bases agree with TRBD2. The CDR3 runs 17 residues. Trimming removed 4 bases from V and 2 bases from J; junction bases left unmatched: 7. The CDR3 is CASSWRLAGANTGELFF. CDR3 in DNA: TGTGCCAGCAGTTGGCGGCTAGCGGGAGCAAACACCGGGGAGCTGTTTTTT.

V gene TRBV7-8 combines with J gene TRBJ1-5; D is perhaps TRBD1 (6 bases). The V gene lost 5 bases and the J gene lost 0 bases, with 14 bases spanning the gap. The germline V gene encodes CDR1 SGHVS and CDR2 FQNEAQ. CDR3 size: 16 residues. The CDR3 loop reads CASSRRQEYSNQPQHF. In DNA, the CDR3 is TGTGCCAGCAGCCGGAGACAGGAATATAGCAATCAGCCCCAGCATTTT.

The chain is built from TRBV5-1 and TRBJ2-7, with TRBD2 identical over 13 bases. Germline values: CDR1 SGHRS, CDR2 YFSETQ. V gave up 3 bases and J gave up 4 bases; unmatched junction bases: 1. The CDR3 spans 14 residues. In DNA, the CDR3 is TGCGCCAGCAGCTCGGGACTAGCGGGATACGAGCAGTACTTC. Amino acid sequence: CASSSGLAGYEQYF.

CDR3 sequence reads: CASSPPSSYGYTF. The CDR3 DNA reads as TGCGCCAGCAGCCCCCCTTCGAGCTATGGCTACACCTTC. The J gene is TRBJ1-2, the V gene TRBV5-1; the D is unclear. The CDR3 spans 13 residues. In germline, CDR1 is SGHRS, CDR2 YFSETQ. Trimming shortened V by 4 bases and J by 4 bases, and 11 bases separated the two germline ends. The full variable domain, its missing parts supplied by reference TRBV5-1 and TRBJ1-2, is KAGVTQTPRYLIKTRGQQVTLSCSPISGHRSVSWYQQTPGQGLQFLFEYFSETQRNKGNFPGRFSGRQFSNSRSEMNVSTLELGDSALYLCASSPPSSYGYTFGSGTRLTVV.

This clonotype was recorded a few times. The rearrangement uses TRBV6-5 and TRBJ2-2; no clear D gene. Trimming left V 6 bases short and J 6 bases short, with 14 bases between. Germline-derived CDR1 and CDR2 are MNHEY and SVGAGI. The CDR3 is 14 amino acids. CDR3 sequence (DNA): TGTGCCAGCAGATGGCGCCAGGTAGCCGGGGAGCTGTTTTTT. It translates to CASRWRQVAGELFF.

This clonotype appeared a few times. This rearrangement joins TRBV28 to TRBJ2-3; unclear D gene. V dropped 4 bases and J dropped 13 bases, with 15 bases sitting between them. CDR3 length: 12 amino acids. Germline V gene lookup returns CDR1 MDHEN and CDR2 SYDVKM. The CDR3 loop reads CASSSRAPYEYF. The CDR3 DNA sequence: TGTGCCAGCAGTTCCCGGGCACCGTATGAGTATTTT.

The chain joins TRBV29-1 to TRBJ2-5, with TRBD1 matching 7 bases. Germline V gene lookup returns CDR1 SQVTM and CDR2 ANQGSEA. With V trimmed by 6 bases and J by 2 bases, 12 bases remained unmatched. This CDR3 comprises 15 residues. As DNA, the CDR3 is TGCAGCGTGAGCCTTCCGGGACAGTTTCAAGAGACCCAGTACTTC. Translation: CSVSLPGQFQETQYF.

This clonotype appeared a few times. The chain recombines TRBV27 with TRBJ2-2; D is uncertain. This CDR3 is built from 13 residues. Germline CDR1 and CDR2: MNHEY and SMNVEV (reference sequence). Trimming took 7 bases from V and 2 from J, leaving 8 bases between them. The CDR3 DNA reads TGTGCCAGCATCTCGCGTAACACCGGGGAGCTGTTTTTT. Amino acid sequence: CASISRNTGELFF.

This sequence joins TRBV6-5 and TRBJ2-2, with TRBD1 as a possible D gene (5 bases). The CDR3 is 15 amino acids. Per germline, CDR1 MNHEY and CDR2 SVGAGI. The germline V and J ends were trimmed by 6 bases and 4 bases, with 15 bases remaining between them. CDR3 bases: TGTGCCAGCAGCGGCGGCAGGGCCCTCACCGGGGAGCTGTTTTTT. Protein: CASSGGRALTGELFF.

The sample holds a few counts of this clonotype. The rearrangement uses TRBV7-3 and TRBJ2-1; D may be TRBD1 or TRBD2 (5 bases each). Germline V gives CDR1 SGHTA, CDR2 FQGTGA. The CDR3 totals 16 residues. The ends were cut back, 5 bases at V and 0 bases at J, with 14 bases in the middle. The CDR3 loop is CASSPSPGSSYNEQFF. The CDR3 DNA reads TGTGCCAGCAGCCCCTCACCAGGGAGCTCCTACAATGAGCAGTTCTTC.

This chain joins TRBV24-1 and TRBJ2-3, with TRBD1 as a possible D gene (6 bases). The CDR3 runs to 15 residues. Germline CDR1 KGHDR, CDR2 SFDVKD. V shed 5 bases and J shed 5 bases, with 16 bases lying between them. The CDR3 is CATSGRAGAIDTQYF. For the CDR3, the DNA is TGTGCCACCAGTGGTCGGGCAGGGGCAATAGATACGCAGTATTTT.

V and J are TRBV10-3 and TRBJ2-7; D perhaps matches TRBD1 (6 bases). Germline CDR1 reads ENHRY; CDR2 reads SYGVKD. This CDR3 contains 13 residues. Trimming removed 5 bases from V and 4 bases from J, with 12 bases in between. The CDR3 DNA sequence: TGTGCCATCAGTAGAAACAGGGATTACGAGCAGTACTTC. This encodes CAISRNRDYEQYF.

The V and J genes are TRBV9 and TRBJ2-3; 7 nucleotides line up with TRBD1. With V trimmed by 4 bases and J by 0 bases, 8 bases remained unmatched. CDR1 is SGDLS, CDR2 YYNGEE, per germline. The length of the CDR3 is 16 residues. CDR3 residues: CASSTNRGLSTDTQYF. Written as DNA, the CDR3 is TGTGCCAGCAGCACAAACAGGGGTCTTAGCACAGATACGCAGTATTTT.

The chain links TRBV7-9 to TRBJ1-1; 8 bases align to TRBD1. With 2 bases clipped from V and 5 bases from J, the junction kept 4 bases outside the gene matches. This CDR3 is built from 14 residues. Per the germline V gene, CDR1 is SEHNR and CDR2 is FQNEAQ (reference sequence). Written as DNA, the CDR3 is TGTGCCAGCAGCTTACAGGGGGCGAAGACTGAAGCTTTCTTT. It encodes CASSLQGAKTEAFF.

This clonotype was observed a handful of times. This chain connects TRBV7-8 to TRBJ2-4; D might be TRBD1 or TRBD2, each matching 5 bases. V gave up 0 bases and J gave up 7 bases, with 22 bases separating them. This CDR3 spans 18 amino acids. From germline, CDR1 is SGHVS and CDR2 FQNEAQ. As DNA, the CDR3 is TGTGCCAGCAGCTTAGCGCGTATACTACGGGGACGAGGGAACATTCAGTACTTC. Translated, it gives CASSLARILRGRGNIQYF.

In DNA, the CDR3 is TGTGCCAGCAGCGTACAGGGATCGAACACCGGGGAGCTGTTTTTT. Protein: CASSVQGSNTGELFF. The genes are TRBV9 and TRBJ2-2; tentatively, D is TRBD1 (5 bases). The CDR3 consists of 15 residues. V lost 1 base, J lost 0 bases, and 7 bases lay in between. CDR1 is SGDLS and CDR2 is YYNGEE in the germline V gene.